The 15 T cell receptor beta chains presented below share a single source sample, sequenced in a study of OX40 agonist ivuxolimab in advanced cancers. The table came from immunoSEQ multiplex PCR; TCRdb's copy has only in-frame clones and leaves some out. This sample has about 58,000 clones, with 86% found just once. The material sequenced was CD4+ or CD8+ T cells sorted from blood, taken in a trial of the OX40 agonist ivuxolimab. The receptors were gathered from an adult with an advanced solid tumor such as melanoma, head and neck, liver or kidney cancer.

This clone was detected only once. Here the CDR3 reads CASSLGVVGEQYF. Written as DNA, the CDR3 is TGTGCCAGCAGCTTGGGGGTAGTGGGGGAGCAGTACTTC. The rearrangement links TRBV11-3 to TRBJ2-7, with D possibly called TRBD1 or TRBD2 (5 bases each). This CDR3 has 13 residues. V was cut by 3 bases and J by 7 bases, with 13 bases left in between. Germline V gene sequence: CDR1 SGHNT, CDR2 YENEEA.

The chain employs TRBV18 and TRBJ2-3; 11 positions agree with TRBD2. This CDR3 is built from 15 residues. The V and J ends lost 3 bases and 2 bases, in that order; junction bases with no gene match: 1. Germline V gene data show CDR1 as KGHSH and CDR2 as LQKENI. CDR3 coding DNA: TGTGCCAGCTCACCGGGACTAGCGGACACAGATACGCAGTATTTT. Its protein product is CASSPGLADTDTQYF. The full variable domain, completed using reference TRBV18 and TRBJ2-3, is NAGVMQNPRHLVRRRGQEARLRCSPMKGHSHVYWYRQLPEEGLKFMVYLQKENIIDESGMPKERFSAEFPKEGPSILRIQQVVRGDSAAYFCASSPGLADTDTQYFGPGTRLTVL.

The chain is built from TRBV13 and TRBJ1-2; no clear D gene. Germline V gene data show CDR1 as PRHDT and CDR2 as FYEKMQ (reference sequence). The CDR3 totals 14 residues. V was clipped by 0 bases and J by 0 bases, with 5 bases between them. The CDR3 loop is CASSLGRANYGYTF. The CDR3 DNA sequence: TGTGCCAGCAGCTTAGGCCGGGCTAACTATGGCTACACCTTC.

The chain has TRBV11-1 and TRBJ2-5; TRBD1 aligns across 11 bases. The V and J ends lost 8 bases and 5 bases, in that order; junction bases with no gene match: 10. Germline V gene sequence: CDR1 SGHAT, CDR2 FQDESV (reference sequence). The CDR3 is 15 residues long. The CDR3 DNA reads TGTGCCAGCGGCTCGGGACAGGGGGTTAAGGAGACCCAGTACTTC. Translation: CASGSGQGVKETQYF.

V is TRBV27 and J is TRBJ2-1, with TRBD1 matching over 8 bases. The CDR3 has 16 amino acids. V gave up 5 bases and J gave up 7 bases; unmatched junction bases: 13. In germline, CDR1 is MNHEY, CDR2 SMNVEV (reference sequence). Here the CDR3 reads CASSPQGAGGFNEQFF. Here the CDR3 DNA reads TGTGCCAGCAGTCCACAAGGGGCAGGGGGCTTTAATGAGCAGTTCTTC.

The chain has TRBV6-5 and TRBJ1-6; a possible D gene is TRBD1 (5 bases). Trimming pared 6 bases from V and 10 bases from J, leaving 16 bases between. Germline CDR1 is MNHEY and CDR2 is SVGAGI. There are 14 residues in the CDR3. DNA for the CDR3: TGTGCCAGCAGCTACGAGAGGGCAGGGTCACCCCTCCACTTT. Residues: CASSYERAGSPLHF.

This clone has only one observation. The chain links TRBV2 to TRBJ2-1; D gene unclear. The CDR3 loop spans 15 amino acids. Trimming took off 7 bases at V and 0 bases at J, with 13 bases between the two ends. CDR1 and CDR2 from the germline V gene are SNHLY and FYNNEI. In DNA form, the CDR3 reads TGTGCCAGCACTCTCGAGGTAATCTCCTACAATGAGCAGTTCTTC. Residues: CASTLEVISYNEQFF.

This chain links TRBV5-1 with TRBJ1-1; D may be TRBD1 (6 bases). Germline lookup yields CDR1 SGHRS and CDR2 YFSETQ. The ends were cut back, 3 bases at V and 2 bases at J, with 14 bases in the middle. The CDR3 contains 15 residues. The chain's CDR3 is CASSWSGGGNTEAFF. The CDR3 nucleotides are TGCGCCAGCAGCTGGTCGGGAGGGGGTAACACTGAAGCTTTCTTT.

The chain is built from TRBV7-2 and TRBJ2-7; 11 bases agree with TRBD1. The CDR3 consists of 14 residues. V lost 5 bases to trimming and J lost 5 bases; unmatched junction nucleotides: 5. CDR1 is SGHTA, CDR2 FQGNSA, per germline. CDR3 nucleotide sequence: TGTGCCAGCAGCACCGGGACAGGGGGTAACGAGCAGTACTTC. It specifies CASSTGTGGNEQYF.

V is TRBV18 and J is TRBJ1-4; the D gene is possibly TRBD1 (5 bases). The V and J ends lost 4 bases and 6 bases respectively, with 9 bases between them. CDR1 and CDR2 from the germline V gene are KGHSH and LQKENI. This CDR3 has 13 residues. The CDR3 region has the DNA TGTGCCAGCTCACACGGGACGGATGAAAAACTGTTTTTT. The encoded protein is CASSHGTDEKLFF. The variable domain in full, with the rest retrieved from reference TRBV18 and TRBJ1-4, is NAGVMQNPRHLVRRRGQEARLRCSPMKGHSHVYWYRQLPEEGLKFMVYLQKENIIDESGMPKERFSAEFPKEGPSILRIQQVVRGDSAAYFCASSHGTDEKLFFGSGTQLSVL.

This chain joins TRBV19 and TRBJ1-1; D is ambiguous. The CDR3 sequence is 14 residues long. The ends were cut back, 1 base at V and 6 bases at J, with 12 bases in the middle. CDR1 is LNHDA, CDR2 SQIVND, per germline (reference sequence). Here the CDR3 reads CASSIGREGAEAFF. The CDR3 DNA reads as TGTGCCAGTAGTATAGGACGGGAGGGAGCTGAAGCTTTCTTT.

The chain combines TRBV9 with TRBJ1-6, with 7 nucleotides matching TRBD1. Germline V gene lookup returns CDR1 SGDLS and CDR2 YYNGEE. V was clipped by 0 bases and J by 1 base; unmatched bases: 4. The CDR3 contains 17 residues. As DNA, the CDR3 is TGTGCCAGCAGCGTAGACCCACAGGGGTCCTATAATTCACCCCTCCACTTT. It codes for CASSVDPQGSYNSPLHF. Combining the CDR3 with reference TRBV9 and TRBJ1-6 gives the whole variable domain DSGVTQTPKHLITATGQRVTLRCSPRSGDLSVYWYQQSLDQGLQFLIQYYNGEERAKGNILERFSAQQFPDLHSELNLSSLELGDSALYFCASSVDPQGSYNSPLHFGNGTRLTVT.

The CDR3: CATSRDAGGQNHTF. The CDR3 DNA reads as TGTGCCACCAGCAGAGATGCGGGGGGGCAGAATCACACCTTC. V is TRBV15 and J is TRBJ1-2, with D perhaps TRBD1 (6 bases). V was pared by 0 bases and J by 12 bases, with 17 bases between. The CDR3 length is 14 residues. CDR1 and CDR2 (germline): LNHNV, YYDKDF (reference sequence).

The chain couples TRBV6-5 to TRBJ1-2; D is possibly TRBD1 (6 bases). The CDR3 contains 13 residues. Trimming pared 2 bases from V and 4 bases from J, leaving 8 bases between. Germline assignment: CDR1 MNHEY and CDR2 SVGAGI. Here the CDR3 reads CASSYTGAYGYTF. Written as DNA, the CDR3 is TGTGCCAGCAGTTACACGGGGGCCTATGGCTACACCTTC.

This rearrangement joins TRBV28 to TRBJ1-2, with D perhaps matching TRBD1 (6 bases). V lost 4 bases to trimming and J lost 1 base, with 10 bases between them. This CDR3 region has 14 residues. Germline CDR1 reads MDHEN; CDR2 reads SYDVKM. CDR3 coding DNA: TGTGCCAGCAGTTCGACAGGAGGTAACTATGGCTACACCTTC. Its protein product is CASSSTGGNYGYTF.